This TCR beta chain was recorded in a study of T cell responses to AZD1222 COVID-19 vaccine. Whole-study results and caveats: Across spike, vaccine-associated CD4 TCRs were found, dominant at 160-218 and 743-854. In all cases, repertoires were sampled only after the peak T cell response.

Of note for this clone: The antigen is unknown.

Per the germline V gene, CDR1 is SGHRS and CDR2 is YFSETQ. Trimming stripped 7 bases from V and 2 bases from J, with 12 bases between. The CDR3 is 13 residues long. Assay: immunoSEQ multiplex PCR; the TCRdb copy retains only in-frame clones and omits some. The sample comprises 90,000 to 120,000 clones, around 89% of which are singletons, and 6% to 7% rests with the top ten. The specimen comprised peripheral blood, sampled on day 0 of AZD1222 vaccination. This TCR came from an adult in good health. This chain links TRBV5-1 with TRBJ1-2; D possibly corresponds to TRBD1 (5 bases). CDR3 DNA sequence: TGCGCCAGCCGGGACGAAGGAAACTATGGCTACACCTTC. Encoded protein: CASRDEGNYGYTF.